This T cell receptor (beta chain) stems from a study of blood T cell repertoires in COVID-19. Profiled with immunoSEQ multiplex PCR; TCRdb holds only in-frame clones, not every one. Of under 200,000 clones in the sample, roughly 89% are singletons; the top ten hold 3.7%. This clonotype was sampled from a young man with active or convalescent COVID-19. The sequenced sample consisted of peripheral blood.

CDR3 loop: CATSNSRYGETQYF. CDR3 nucleotide sequence: TGTGCCACCAGCAATTCCCGGTACGGGGAGACCCAGTACTTC. The gene calls are TRBV15 and TRBJ2-5; D remains ambiguous. Germline lookup yields CDR1 LNHNV and CDR2 YYDKDF (reference sequence). The CDR3 is 14 residues long. V gave up 4 bases and J gave up 5 bases, with 14 bases separating them.